This TCR beta chain was sequenced for a study of graft-versus-host responses after intestinal transplantation. Broader study findings: GvH clones were found in recipient marrow; some appeared first in ileum or blood. With peak circulating GvH clone levels came an association with early post-transplant HvG declines.

Germline CDR1 reads SGHNT; CDR2 reads YYREEE (reference sequence). The CDR3 spans 13 residues. Trimming cost V 0 bases and J 4 bases, with 7 bases left between them. Notes on this clone: The antigen remains unidentified.

Profiled with immunoSEQ multiplex PCR; TCRdb holds only in-frame clones, not every one. The table lists about 100,000 clones, about 90% of them singletons, with over 0.75% in the top ten. The sequence came from a human donor who was the organ donor for an intestinal transplant. The J gene is TRBJ1-2, the V gene TRBV5-4; TRBD1 might be the D (5 bases). The sequenced sample was unstimulated CD4+ T cells sorted from spleen or lymph node cells, obtained before transplant. CDR3 in amino acids: CASSLGQIYGYTF. CDR3 nucleotides: TGTGCCAGCAGCTTGGGACAGATCTATGGCTACACCTTC.